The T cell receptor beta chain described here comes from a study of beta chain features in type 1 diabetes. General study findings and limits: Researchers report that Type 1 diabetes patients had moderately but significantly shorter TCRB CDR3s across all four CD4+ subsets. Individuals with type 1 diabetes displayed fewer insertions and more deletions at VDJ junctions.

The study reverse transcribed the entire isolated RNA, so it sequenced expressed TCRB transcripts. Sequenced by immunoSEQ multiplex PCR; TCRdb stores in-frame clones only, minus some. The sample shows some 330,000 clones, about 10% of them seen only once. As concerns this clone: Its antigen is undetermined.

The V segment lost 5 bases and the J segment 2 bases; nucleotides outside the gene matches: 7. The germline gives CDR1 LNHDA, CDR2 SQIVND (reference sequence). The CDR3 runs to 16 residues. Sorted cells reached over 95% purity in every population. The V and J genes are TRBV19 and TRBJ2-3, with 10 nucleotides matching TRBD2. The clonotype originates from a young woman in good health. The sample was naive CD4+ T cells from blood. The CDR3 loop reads CASSRASGSATDTQYF. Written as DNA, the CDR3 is TGTGCCAGTAGTCGGGCTAGCGGGAGTGCCACAGATACGCAGTATTTT. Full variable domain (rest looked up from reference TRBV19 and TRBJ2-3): DGGITQSPKYLFRKEGQNVTLSCEQNLNHDAMYWYRQDPGQGLRLIYYSQIVNDFQKGDIAEGYSVSREKKESFPLTVTSAQKNPTAFYLCASSRASGSATDTQYFGPGTRLTVL.